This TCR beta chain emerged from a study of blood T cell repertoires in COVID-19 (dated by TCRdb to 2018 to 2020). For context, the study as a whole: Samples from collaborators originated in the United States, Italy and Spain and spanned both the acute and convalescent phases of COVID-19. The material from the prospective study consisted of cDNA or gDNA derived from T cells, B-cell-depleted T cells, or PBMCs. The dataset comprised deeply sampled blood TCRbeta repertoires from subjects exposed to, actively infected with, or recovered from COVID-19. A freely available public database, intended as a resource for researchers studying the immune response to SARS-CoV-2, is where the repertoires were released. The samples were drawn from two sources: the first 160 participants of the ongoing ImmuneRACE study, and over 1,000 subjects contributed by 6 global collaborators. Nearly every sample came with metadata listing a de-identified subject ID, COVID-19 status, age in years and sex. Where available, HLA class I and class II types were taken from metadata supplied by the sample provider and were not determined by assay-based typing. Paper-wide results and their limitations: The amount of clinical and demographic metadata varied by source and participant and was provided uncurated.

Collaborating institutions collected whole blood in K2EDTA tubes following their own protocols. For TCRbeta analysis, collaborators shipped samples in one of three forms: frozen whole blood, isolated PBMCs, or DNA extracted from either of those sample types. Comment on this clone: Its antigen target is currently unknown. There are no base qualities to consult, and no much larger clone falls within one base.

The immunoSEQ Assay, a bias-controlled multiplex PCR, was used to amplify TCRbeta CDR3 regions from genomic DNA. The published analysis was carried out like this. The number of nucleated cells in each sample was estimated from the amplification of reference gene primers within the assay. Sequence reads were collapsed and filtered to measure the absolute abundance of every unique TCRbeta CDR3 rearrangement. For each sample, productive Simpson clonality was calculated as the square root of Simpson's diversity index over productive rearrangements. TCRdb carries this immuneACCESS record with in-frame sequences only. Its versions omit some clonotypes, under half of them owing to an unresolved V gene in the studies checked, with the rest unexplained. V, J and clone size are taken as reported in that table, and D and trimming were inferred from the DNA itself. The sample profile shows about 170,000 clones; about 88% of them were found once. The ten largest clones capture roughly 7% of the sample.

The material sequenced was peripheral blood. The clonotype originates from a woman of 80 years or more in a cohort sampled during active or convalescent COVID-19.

DNA sequence: TGCGCCAGCAGCCAAGAACTAGCGGCCTACAATGAGCAGTTCTTC. Its translation is CASSQELAAYNEQFF. The chain is encoded by TRBV4-3 joined to TRBJ2-1; 8 junctional bases match TRBD2. The germline V gene supplies CDR1 LGHNA and CDR2 YSLEER. Unmatched junction bases come to 0, with V trimmed by 0 bases and J by 2 bases. Including the terminal cysteine and phenylalanine, the CDR3 comprises 15 residues. Only the CDR3 part of the read is kept: 45 bases, read in frame from the first base.